The text below deals with one TCR beta chain. These data originate in a study of blood T cell repertoires in COVID-19. Trimming took 0 bases from V and 0 from J; bases not matched to a gene: 12. Looked up from germline, CDR1 is ENHRY and CDR2 is SYGVKD. The CDR3 totals 20 residues. TCRdb's table, derived via immunoSEQ multiplex PCR, lists solely in-frame clones and lacks some. The sample has about 250,000 clones, about 80% seen once. This sequence was found in a man in his fifties with active or convalescent COVID-19. The specimen was peripheral blood. The chain is built from TRBV10-3 and TRBJ2-1, with 9 bases fitting TRBD2. CDR3 sequence: CAISESSRAGGKSSYNEQFF. The CDR3 DNA is TGTGCCATCAGTGAGTCTTCCCGAGCGGGGGGCAAGAGCTCCTACAATGAGCAGTTCTTC.